These 19 T cell receptor beta chains share one sample of origin, sequenced in a study of radiation and T cells in renal cell carcinoma. Time point here: blood 2 weeks post-SBRT. Treatment: 15 Gy SBRT to primary tumor, nephrectomy 4 weeks later. Only in-frame clones appear in the TCRdb table, and some are missing; sequencing was by immunoSEQ multiplex PCR. The sample holds roughly 130,000 clones, more than 75% seen once. The sample here was blood, taken from a patient whose treatment included radiotherapy and nephrectomy. The source is a woman aged 70-85 years with renal cell carcinoma.

V usage is TRBV9 and J usage is TRBJ1-1; 10 nucleotides agree with TRBD1. Per germline, CDR1 SGDLS and CDR2 YYNGEE. This CDR3 is 15 amino acids long. The J segment lost 4 bases and the V segment lost 3 bases, leaving 6 bases of the junction unmatched. CDR3 in DNA: TGTGCCAGCAGCGATGCCGGGACAGGGGCCACTGAAGCTTTCTTT. Protein product: CASSDAGTGATEAFF.

The chain uses TRBV7-2 and TRBJ2-5; D uncertain. Looked up from germline, CDR1 is SGHTA and CDR2 is FQGNSA. This CDR3 is 12 amino acids long. V lost 5 bases and J lost 0, with 4 bases in between. In DNA, the CDR3 is TGTGCCAGCAGCCAGTACCAAGAGACCCAGTACTTC. Its protein product is CASSQYQETQYF.

With regard to this clone: The junction differs from germline at one of its ends, possibly a read error. The chain links TRBV27 to TRBJ1-2, with D maybe TRBD1 (6 bases). The CDR3 covers 14 residues. Looked up from germline, CDR1 is MNHEY and CDR2 is SMNVEV (reference sequence). The CDR3: CASRLLQGSGGYTF. CDR3 DNA: TGTGCCAGCAGATTATTACAGGGTTCTGGTGGCTACACCTTC.

The chain combines TRBV23-1 with TRBJ2-7, with D uncertain. TRBV23-1 is recorded as an ORF, its role being uncertain. The CDR3 covers 14 residues. The V gene lost 0 bases and the J gene lost 2 bases, with 8 bases spanning the gap. The CDR3 loop reads CASSQSCETYEQYF. The CDR3 region has the DNA TGCGCCAGCAGTCAATCTTGCGAAACCTACGAGCAGTACTTC.

The J gene is TRBJ1-5, the V gene TRBV6-1; 7 bases are a match to TRBD1. The CDR3 loop spans 14 amino acids. The junction had 7 bases not matched to a gene; V was cut back by 7 bases and J by 4 bases. CDR1 MNHNS and CDR2 SASEGT come from the germline V gene. DNA of the CDR3: TGTGCCAGCACCCCCGTACAGGGGAATCAGCCCCAGCATTTT. Encoded protein: CASTPVQGNQPQHF.

About this clone itself: At the DNA level, this CDR3 is encoded by other sequences in the same sample as well. V and J are TRBV19 and TRBJ1-2, with 10 bases identical to TRBD1. The CDR3 extends over 14 amino acids. Germline lookup yields CDR1 LNHDA and CDR2 SQIVND (reference sequence). V dropped 4 bases and J dropped 5; count of bases not matched to a gene: 4. CDR3 protein: CASSTGQGTYGYTF. CDR3 bases: TGTGCCAGTAGTACGGGACAGGGGACGTATGGCTACACCTTC.

This chain joins TRBV5-1 and TRBJ2-1, with 8 positions matching TRBD2. Germline V gene lookup returns CDR1 SGHRS and CDR2 YFSETQ. The CDR3 runs 14 residues. Trimming at V came to 5 bases and at J to 5 bases, leaving 6 bases not matched to a gene. The CDR3 bases are TGCGCCAGCAGTCCGGGGGGGCCCCACAATGAGCAGTTCTTC. Amino acids: CASSPGGPHNEQFF.

This clone was recorded a few times. The rearrangement links TRBV10-2 to TRBJ1-5, with a weak D call TRBD1 (5 bases). CDR1 and CDR2 (germline): WSHSY, SAAADI. Trimming left V 10 bases short and J 4 bases short, with 14 bases between. The CDR3 is 13 amino acids. This chain's CDR3 is CATGDSLNQPQHF. In DNA form, the CDR3 reads TGCGCCACCGGCGACAGCTTAAATCAGCCCCAGCATTTT.

The chain carries TRBV19 and TRBJ2-7; 10 bases match TRBD1. The CDR3 is 15 amino acids. V was clipped by 4 bases and J by 6 bases; unmatched bases: 9. From germline, CDR1 is LNHDA and CDR2 SQIVND (reference sequence). The CDR3 loop reads CASSTPRTGGGEQYF. DNA for the CDR3: TGTGCCAGTAGTACCCCTCGGACAGGGGGAGGCGAGCAGTACTTC.

This chain joins TRBV11-3 and TRBJ2-1; 11 nucleotides match TRBD2. This CDR3 region has 16 residues. After removal of 0 bases from V and 7 bases from J, the junction contained 5 bases not matched to a gene. Germline lookup yields CDR1 SGHNT and CDR2 YENEEA. DNA of the CDR3: TGTGCCAGCAGCTTAGATAATAGCGGGGGGGGAAATGAGCAGTTCTTC. This codes for CASSLDNSGGGNEQFF.

The chain uses TRBV6-5 and TRBJ1-1; D unresolved. Germline CDR1 and CDR2: MNHEY and SVGAGI. The CDR3 consists of 13 residues. Trimming left V 7 bases short and J 0 bases short, with 9 bases between. CDR3 DNA: TGTGCCAGCAAGAGACCGATGAACACTGAAGCTTTCTTT. Its translation is CASKRPMNTEAFF.

The CDR3 bases are TGTGCCAGCAGCTTGAAGTTTGGGGGCGGGGAGCTGTTTTTT. Protein: CASSLKFGGGELFF. V gene TRBV7-2 combines with J gene TRBJ2-2, with D perhaps being TRBD1 or TRBD2 (5 bases each). Trimming cost V 3 bases and J 7 bases, with 12 bases left between them. The CDR3 covers 14 residues. Germline V gene data show CDR1 as SGHTA and CDR2 as FQGNSA.

The table lists this clone with a count of one. The rearrangement links TRBV28 to TRBJ1-4, with TRBD1 matching over 11 bases. The trim removed 3 bases at V and 8 bases at J, leaving 5 bases unmatched. The CDR3 loop spans 15 amino acids. The germline V gene has CDR1 MDHEN and CDR2 SYDVKM. The CDR3 region is CASSFPGTGGEKLFF. The CDR3 DNA follows: TGTGCCAGCAGTTTTCCCGGGACAGGGGGGGAAAAACTGTTTTTT. The entire variable domain, with the rest obtained from reference TRBV28 and TRBJ1-4, is as follows: DVKVTQSSRYLVKRTGEKVFLECVQDMDHENMFWYRQDPGLGLRLIYFSYDVKMKEKGDIPEGYSVSREKKERFSLILESASTNQTSMYLCASSFPGTGGEKLFFGSGTQLSVL.

The chain has TRBV6-5 and TRBJ1-2, with 8 bases matching TRBD1. This CDR3 contains 14 residues. V lost 4 bases and J lost 8; bases outside the gene matches: 9. Per germline, CDR1 MNHEY and CDR2 SVGAGI. CDR3 in DNA: TGTGCCAGCAGTTCAAACGGACAGGGACGGGGCTACACCTTC. Translation gives CASSSNGQGRGYTF.

The V gene is TRBV7-3, the J gene TRBJ2-2; maybe TRBD2 (6 bases). The germline CDR1 and CDR2 sequences are SGHTA and FQGTGA. This CDR3 has 14 residues. With 3 bases removed from V and 4 bases from J, the gap between germline ends came to 9 bases. This CDR3 reads CASSFGTLTGELFF. In DNA, the CDR3 is TGTGCCAGCAGCTTCGGGACTCTCACCGGGGAGCTGTTTTTT.

V gene TRBV5-6 combines with J gene TRBJ1-2; D may be TRBD1 (6 bases). CDR3 length: 16 amino acids. The V and J ends lost 4 bases and 8 bases respectively, with 24 bases between them. CDR1 is SGHDT and CDR2 is YYEEEE in the germline V gene. The CDR3 protein is CASSKNTGLGTEGYTF. The CDR3 DNA reads TGTGCCAGCAGCAAAAATACAGGGTTGGGGACGGAAGGCTACACCTTC.

The chain links TRBV6-7 to TRBJ2-2, with TRBD1 matching over 9 bases. TRBV6-7 counts as an open reading frame of uncertain function. V trimming: 6 bases; J trimming: 6 bases; junction bases outside the gene matches: 5. The CDR3 runs to 14 residues. CDR3 in DNA: TGTGCCAGCAGGACAGGGGGTCAGGCCGGGGAGCTGTTTTTT. It specifies CASRTGGQAGELFF.

This clone occurred a few times. This chain uses TRBV4-2 with TRBJ2-2, with 8 bases that match TRBD2. V shed 4 bases, J shed 6 bases, and the junction held 7 bases outside the gene matches. The CDR3 is made up of 15 amino acids. In germline, CDR1 is LGHNA, CDR2 YNFKEQ. The CDR3 coding sequence is TGTGCCAGCAGCCCCATCGGGACTAGTGCCGGGGAGCTGTTTTTT. Translation: CASSPIGTSAGELFF.

V and J are TRBV5-1 and TRBJ2-4; TRBD1 agrees at 7 bases. The germline CDR1 and CDR2 sequences are SGHRS and YFSETQ. This CDR3 has 16 amino acids. The junction had 7 bases not matched to a gene; V was cut back by 4 bases and J by 0 bases. This chain's CDR3 is CASSQGTVVAKNIQYF. DNA for the CDR3: TGCGCCAGCAGCCAAGGGACAGTCGTAGCCAAAAACATTCAGTACTTC.